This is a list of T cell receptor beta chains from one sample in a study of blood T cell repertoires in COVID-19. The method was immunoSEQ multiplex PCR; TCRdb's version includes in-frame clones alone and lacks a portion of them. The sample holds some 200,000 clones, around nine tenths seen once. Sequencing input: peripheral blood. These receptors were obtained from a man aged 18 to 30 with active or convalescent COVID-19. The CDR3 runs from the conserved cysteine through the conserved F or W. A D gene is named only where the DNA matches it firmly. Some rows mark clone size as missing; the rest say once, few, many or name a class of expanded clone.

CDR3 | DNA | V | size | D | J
CASLTGDYGYTF | TGTGCCAGCCTTACAGGGGACTATGGCTACACCTTC | TRBV12-3/TRBV12-4 | - | TRBD1 | TRBJ1-2
CASTLAGKGETQYF | TGTGCCAGTACCCTGGCGGGGAAAGGAGAGACCCAGTACTTC | TRBV19 | - | - | TRBJ2-5
CAWSHYRGPDEQYF | TGTGCCTGGAGTCACTACAGGGGGCCGGACGAGCAGTACTTC | TRBV30 | - | TRBD1 | TRBJ2-7
CASSFSTGGQPQHF | TGTGCCAGCAGCTTTTCGACAGGGGGCCAGCCCCAGCATTTT | TRBV7-2 | - | TRBD1 | TRBJ1-5
CASSEVAGDTQYF | TGTGCCAGCAGCGAAGTGGCGGGAGATACGCAGTATTTT | TRBV7-9 | - | - | TRBJ2-3
CAISEQATGAPGNTIYF | TGTGCCATCAGTGAACAAGCGACAGGTGCCCCTGGAAACACCATATATTTT | TRBV10-3 | - | - | TRBJ1-3
CAISASGGETVADEAFF | TGTGCCATCAGTGCCTCGGGGGGTGAGACCGTTGCCGATGAAGCTTTCTTT | TRBV10-3 | - | - | TRBJ1-1
CASSSTGATNEKLFF | TGCGCCAGCAGTTCAACAGGGGCAACTAATGAAAAACTGTTTTTT | TRBV5-1 | - | TRBD1 | TRBJ1-4
CASRSGISGNTIYF | TGTGCCAGCAGATCCGGGATCTCTGGAAACACCATATATTTT | TRBV9 | - | - | TRBJ1-3
CSASTSLNEQFF | TGCAGCGCCTCGACTAGCCTCAATGAGCAGTTCTTC | TRBV29-1 | - | TRBD2 | TRBJ2-1
CASSLSSRFGSQPQHF | TGTGCCAGCAGCTTATCATCTAGGTTTGGGTCTCAGCCCCAGCATTTT | TRBV7-8 | - | - | TRBJ1-5
CASSPLLGQRSYEQYF | TGTGCCAGCAGCCCTTTACTCGGACAGCGCTCCTACGAGCAGTACTTC | TRBV7-9 | once | - | TRBJ2-7
CASSRPMGGKLAKNIQYF | TGTGCCAGCAGCCGACCGATGGGGGGGAAACTGGCCAAAAACATTCAGTACTTC | TRBV5-4 | - | TRBD2 | TRBJ2-4
CASSLYGTLMNTEAFF | TGTGCCAGCAGTTTATATGGGACACTCATGAACACTGAAGCTTTCTTT | TRBV28 | once | - | TRBJ1-1
CAWSWAGKTEAFF | TGTGCCTGGAGTTGGGCGGGGAAAACTGAAGCTTTCTTT | TRBV30 | - | - | TRBJ1-1
CASSQVATGTDTQYF | TGTGCCAGCAGCCAAGTTGCGACAGGGACAGATACGCAGTATTTT | TRBV3-1/TRBV3-2 | - | TRBD1 | TRBJ2-3
CASSLESGRGNQPQHF | TGTGCCAGCAGCTTAGAATCGGGGAGGGGAAATCAGCCCCAGCATTTT | TRBV7-9 | - | - | TRBJ1-5
CASSPNGLAGALNEQFF | TGTGCCAGCAGCCCCAATGGGCTAGCGGGAGCTCTGAATGAGCAGTTCTTC | TRBV7-3 | - | TRBD2 | TRBJ2-1
CASSYFLGELFF | TGTGCCAGCAGTTACTTTCTCGGGGAGCTGTTTTTT | TRBV6-2/TRBV6-3 | - | - | TRBJ2-2
CASSIDQGRNGQFF | TGTGCCAGCAGCATCGACCAGGGAAGGAATGGTCAGTTCTTC | TRBV11-3 | once | - | TRBJ2-1
CASSSGTGYGSPLHF | TGTGCCAGCAGTTCCGGGACAGGGTACGGCTCACCCCTCCACTTT | TRBV6-2/TRBV6-3 | - | TRBD1 | TRBJ1-6
CASSTTGTYEQYF | TGTGCCAGCAGCACCACAGGAACCTACGAGCAGTACTTC | TRBV9 | - | - | TRBJ2-7
CASSLSAATNEKLFF | TGTGCCAGCAGCTTGTCCGCGGCAACTAATGAAAAACTGTTTTTT | TRBV5-4 | - | - | TRBJ1-4
CASSPWDSSYEQYF | TGTGCCAGCAGCCCATGGGACAGCTCCTACGAGCAGTACTTC | TRBV7-9 | once | TRBD1 | TRBJ2-7
CASSQAGKLVEGYTF | TGTGCCAGCAGCCAGGCGGGTAAGCTGGTGGAGGGCTACACCTTC | TRBV4-2 | - | - | TRBJ1-2
CASSLRGTVANYGYTF | TGTGCCAGCAGTTTAAGGGGAACAGTTGCTAACTATGGCTACACCTTC | TRBV28 | - | - | TRBJ1-2
CAWSSSPTGEQYF | TGTGCCTGGTCCTCTTCGCCGACAGGCGAGCAGTACTTC | TRBV30 | - | - | TRBJ2-7
CASSPLDRAGGNTIYF | TGTGCCAGCTCACCCTTGGACAGGGCGGGAGGAAACACCATATATTTT | TRBV18 | - | TRBD1 | TRBJ1-3
CSVDFQQETQYF | TGCAGCGTTGACTTCCAGCAAGAGACCCAGTACTTC | TRBV29-1 | - | - | TRBJ2-5
CASSQPGQYEQYF | TGTGCCAGCAGCCAACCGGGACAGTACGAGCAGTACTTC | TRBV16 | - | TRBD1 | TRBJ2-7
CASSPPSRDEQFF | TGTGCCAGCAGCCCGCCTTCGAGGGATGAGCAGTTCTTC | TRBV7-9 | - | - | TRBJ2-1
CASSLGGTASYEQYF | TGTGCCAGCAGCTTAGGTGGGACTGCCTCCTACGAGCAGTACTTC | TRBV7-8 | - | - | TRBJ2-7
CASSIRAGGHEQYF | TGTGCCAGCAGTATACGGGCAGGGGGTCACGAGCAGTACTTC | TRBV27 | - | TRBD1 | TRBJ2-7
CASSSMAGPDTQYF | TGTGCCAGCAGCTCCATGGCGGGTCCCGATACGCAGTATTTT | TRBV7-2 | - | - | TRBJ2-3
CASSYSATIEAFF | TGTGCCAGCAGTTACTCGGCGACTATCGAAGCTTTCTTT | TRBV6-5 | once | - | TRBJ1-1
CASRRVSSGSIPTNEQFF | TGTGCCAGCAGGAGGGTCTCTAGCGGGAGTATCCCAACCAATGAGCAGTTCTTC | TRBV5-4 | - | TRBD2 | TRBJ2-1
CASSPSTSGYNEQFF | TGTGCCAGCAGCCCATCGACTAGCGGGTACAATGAGCAGTTCTTC | TRBV7-7 | - | TRBD2 | TRBJ2-1